This T cell receptor (beta chain) came from a study of blood T cell repertoires in COVID-19 (TCRdb year 2020). Study-wide context: Collaborator samples came from the United States, Italy and Spain and covered acute and convalescent phases of COVID-19. Samples were obtained from the ongoing ImmuneRACE study (first 160 participants) and from over a thousand subjects provided by 6 global collaborators. Sample metadata almost always included a de-identified subject ID, COVID-19 status, age in years and sex. Deeply sampled blood TCRbeta repertoires from subjects exposed to, actively infected with, or recovered from COVID-19 were included in the dataset. The repertoires were released in a freely available public database intended as a resource for research on the immune response to SARS-CoV-2. HLA class I and class II types, where available, came from metadata supplied by the sample provider rather than from assay-based typing. The material from the prospective study consisted of cDNA or gDNA derived from T cells, B-cell-depleted T cells, or PBMCs.

V lost 4 bases and J lost 4 bases, and the count of bases not matched to a germline gene is 2. The CDR3, cysteine through phenylalanine, is 14 amino acids long. The retained sequence is limited to the CDR3, 42 bases, with the frame set at the first base. Taken from the germline V gene, the CDR1 and CDR2 loops are KGHDR and SFDVKD. A word on this clone: Its antigen remains unidentified. No qualities accompany the bases; no much larger clone lies one base away.

Study-level results and caveats: The quantity of clinical and demographic metadata differed by source and by participant and was supplied without curation.

TCRbeta CDR3 regions were amplified from genomic DNA using the immunoSEQ Assay, a bias-controlled multiplex PCR. From the authors' description of their analysis: Within the assay, amplification of reference gene primers was used to estimate how many nucleated cells each sample contained. To quantify the absolute abundance of each unique TCRbeta CDR3 rearrangement, sequence reads were collapsed and filtered. Productive Simpson clonality was computed per sample as the square root of Simpson's diversity index over productive rearrangements. TCRdb re-hosts the immuneACCESS table, in-frame sequences only. Its copies lack some clones; in the studies checked, an unresolved V gene accounts for under half of them, and the cause for the rest is not known. V, J and clone size were drawn from that table, and D and trimming were deduced from the DNA. Within this sample are roughly 40,000 clones, with 85% to 90% of them counted one time only. 8.5% to 10% of the sample lies in the top ten.

Collaborating institutions collected whole blood in K2EDTA tubes following their own protocols. For TCRbeta analysis, collaborators shipped samples as frozen whole blood, isolated PBMCs, or DNA extracted from either of those sample types. The chain was built from TRBV24-1 and TRBJ2-1; 8 middle bases align to TRBD2. This receptor was taken from a man aged 30-40 years with active or convalescent COVID-19. The sequencing sample was made of peripheral blood. The CDR3 reads CATSESGSYNEQFF. The bases are TGTGCCACCAGTGAGAGCGGGAGTTACAATGAGCAGTTCTTC.